The 12 T cell receptor beta chains in this list originate from one sample, sequenced in a study of blood T cells in healthy people across ages. Alongside a J-beta primer mix, a sample-barcoded 5' primer served in a second PCR lasting roughly 7 to 11 cycles. TCRdb called the 5' RACE reads again in MiXCR, with one record for every CDR3 protein. The table records just over 1 million distinct CDR3 sequences, 35% to 50% of them present only once. Sequenced material: blood. These receptor sequences come from a woman aged 55-69 years in good health.

This clonotype has more than one count but fewer than ten. This rearrangement joins TRBV6-1 to TRBJ2-7; 7 nucleotides agree with TRBD2. The trim removed 3 bases at V and 3 bases at J, leaving 5 bases unmatched. CDR3 length: 14 residues. Germline assignment: CDR1 MNHNS and CDR2 SASEGT. The CDR3 DNA sequence: TGTGCCAGCAGTGAGCAAGCGGGAAACTACGAGCAGTACTTC. It translates to CASSEQAGNYEQYF.

This clonotype was seen just once. The V and J genes are TRBV25-1 and TRBJ1-2, with 7 bases matching TRBD1. Trimming took 6 bases from V and 3 from J; bases not matched to a gene: 4. CDR1 and CDR2 (germline): MGHDK, SYGVNS. This CDR3 is 13 amino acids long. CDR3 region: CASRGQTYYGYTF. CDR3 coding DNA: TGTGCCAGCAGGGGACAGACTTACTATGGCTACACCTTC.

This chain uses TRBV11-3 with TRBJ2-2, with 14 bases fitting TRBD2. Germline CDR1 is SGHNT and CDR2 is YENEEA. The CDR3 runs to 16 residues. Trimming took 5 bases from V and 6 from J; bases not matched to a gene: 5. The CDR3: CASSPGLAGGPGELFF. The CDR3 DNA sequence: TGTGCCAGCAGCCCCGGACTAGCGGGAGGCCCCGGGGAGCTGTTTTTT. Complete variable domain (other parts from reference TRBV11-3 and TRBJ2-2): EAGVVQSPRYKIIEKKQPVAFWCNPISGHNTLYWYLQNLGQGPELLIRYENEEAVDDSQLPKDRFSAERLKGVDSTLKIQPAELGDSAVYLCASSPGLAGGPGELFFGEGSRLTVL.

This clonotype was counted only a few times. CDR3 coding DNA: TGCGCCAGCAGCCAAGATCCTCAGGGGACCTATGGCTACACCTTC. Translated, it gives CASSQDPQGTYGYTF. J is TRBJ1-2 and V is TRBV4-1, with D tentatively TRBD1 (6 bases). The CDR3 length is 15 residues. Germline values: CDR1 MGHRA, CDR2 YSYEKL. V was trimmed by 0 bases and J by 4 bases, leaving 12 bases between them.

The V gene is TRBV20-1, the J gene TRBJ2-3; TRBD2 aligns across 7 bases. The CDR3 loop spans 15 amino acids. CDR1 and CDR2 from the germline V gene are DFQATT and SNEGSKA (reference sequence). With V trimmed by 3 bases and J by 0 bases, 6 bases remained unmatched. The CDR3 sequence is CSARRAGTSTDTQYF. CDR3 in DNA: TGCAGTGCTAGGAGAGCGGGGACGAGCACAGATACGCAGTATTTT.

The V call is TRBV20-1, the J call TRBJ2-6, with D possibly being TRBD1 or TRBD2 (5 bases each). The V gene's germline CDR1 is DFQATT and CDR2 SNEGSKA (reference sequence). Trimming stripped 5 bases from V and 0 bases from J, with 14 bases between. The CDR3 spans 16 residues. The CDR3 nucleotides read TGCAGTGCTGACAGCCAAGGGAGCTCTGGGGCCAACGTCCTGACTTTC. Translating it yields CSADSQGSSGANVLTF.

A few counts support this clonotype. J is TRBJ2-1 and V is TRBV9; a possible D gene is TRBD2 (6 bases). Trimming removed 0 bases from V and 6 bases from J, with 22 bases in between. CDR3 length: 18 amino acids. Germline V lookup: CDR1 SGDLS, CDR2 YYNGEE. The CDR3 bases are TGTGCCAGCAGCGTAGATGATGGGAGGAGACACCGGACCAATGAGCAGTTCTTC. Translated, it gives CASSVDDGRRHRTNEQFF.

This clonotype occurred a few times. DNA of the CDR3: TGCAGTGCCGAAAGACAGTCGCGCCACTACGAGCAGTACTTC. Its protein is CSAERQSRHYEQYF. The rearrangement joins TRBV20-1 to TRBJ2-7; a possible D gene is TRBD1 (5 bases). Trimming removed 6 bases from V and 3 bases from J, with 18 bases in between. The germline V gene encodes CDR1 DFQATT and CDR2 SNEGSKA (reference sequence). CDR3 length: 14 residues.

This rearrangement joins TRBV2 to TRBJ1-5; 9 bases match TRBD1. J gave up 4 bases and V 7 bases, and 8 bases lay outside the gene matches. CDR1 and CDR2 from the germline V gene are SNHLY and FYNNEI. The CDR3 extends over 15 amino acids. The CDR3 DNA follows: TGTGCCAGCAAAACCTCGACAGGGGGAAATCAGCCCCAGCATTTT. Protein product: CASKTSTGGNQPQHF.

The chain has TRBV19 and TRBJ2-3, with D possibly matching TRBD1 (6 bases). This CDR3 is 14 amino acids long. V shed 3 bases and J shed 5 bases, with 12 bases lying between them. Germline lookup yields CDR1 LNHDA and CDR2 SQIVND (reference sequence). DNA for the CDR3: TGTGCCAGTAGTATCGTGCAGGGGAAAGATACGCAGTATTTT. The encoded protein is CASSIVQGKDTQYF.

Only a few counts were recorded for this clonotype. The chain combines TRBV12-5 with TRBJ2-1; 12 bases agree with TRBD2. The V gene end was trimmed by 1 base and the J gene end by 2 bases; junction bases not matched to a gene: 6. Germline assignment: CDR1 LGHNT and CDR2 FRNRAP. The CDR3 has 18 amino acids. The CDR3 is CASGLAGLAGRPYNEQFF. The CDR3 nucleotides read TGTGCTAGTGGTTTGGCCGGACTAGCGGGACGTCCCTACAATGAGCAGTTCTTC.

V is TRBV5-1 and J is TRBJ2-3; 12 nucleotides line up with TRBD2. The length of the CDR3 is 16 residues. Germline V gene sequence: CDR1 SGHRS, CDR2 YFSETQ. V lost 3 bases to trimming and J lost 9 bases; unmatched junction nucleotides: 11. The CDR3: CASSWILAGGLETQYF. CDR3 bases: TGCGCCAGCAGCTGGATACTAGCGGGAGGTCTCGAAACGCAGTATTTT.